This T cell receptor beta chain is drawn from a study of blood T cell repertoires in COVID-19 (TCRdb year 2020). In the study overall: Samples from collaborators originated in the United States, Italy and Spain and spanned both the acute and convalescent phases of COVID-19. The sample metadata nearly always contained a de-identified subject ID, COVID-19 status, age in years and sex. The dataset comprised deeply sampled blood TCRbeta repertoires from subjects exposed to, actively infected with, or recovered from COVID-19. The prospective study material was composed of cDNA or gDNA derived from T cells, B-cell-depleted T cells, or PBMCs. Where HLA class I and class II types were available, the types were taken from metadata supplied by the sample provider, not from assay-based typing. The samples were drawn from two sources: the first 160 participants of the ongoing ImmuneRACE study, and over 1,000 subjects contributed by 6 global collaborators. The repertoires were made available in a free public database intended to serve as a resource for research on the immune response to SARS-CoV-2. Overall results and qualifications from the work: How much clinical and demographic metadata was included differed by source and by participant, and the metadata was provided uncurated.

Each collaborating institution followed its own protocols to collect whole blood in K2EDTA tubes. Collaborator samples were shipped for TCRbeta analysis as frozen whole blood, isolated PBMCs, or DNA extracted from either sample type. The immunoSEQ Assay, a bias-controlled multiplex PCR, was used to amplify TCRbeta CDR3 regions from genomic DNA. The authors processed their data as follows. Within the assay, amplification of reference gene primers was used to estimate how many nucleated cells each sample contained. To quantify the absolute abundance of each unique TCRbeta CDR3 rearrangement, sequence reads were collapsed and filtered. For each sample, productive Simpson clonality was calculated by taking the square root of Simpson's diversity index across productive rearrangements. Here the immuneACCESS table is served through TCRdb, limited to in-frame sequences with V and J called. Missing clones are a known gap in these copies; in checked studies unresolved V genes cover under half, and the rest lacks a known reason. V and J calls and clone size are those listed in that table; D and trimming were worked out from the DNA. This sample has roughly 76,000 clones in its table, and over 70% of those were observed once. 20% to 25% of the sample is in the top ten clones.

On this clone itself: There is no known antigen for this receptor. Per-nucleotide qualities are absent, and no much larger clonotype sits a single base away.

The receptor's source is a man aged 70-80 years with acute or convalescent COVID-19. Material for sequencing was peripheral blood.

The nucleotides are TGTGCCAGTAGTATACTCGGGGGCTCCTACAATGAGCAGTTCTTC. Its translation reads: CASSILGGSYNEQFF. The sequence joins TRBV19 to TRBJ2-1, and the D gene may be TRBD2, 6 bases matching. V was cut back by 2 bases and J by 0 bases, leaving a gap of 8 bases between them. There are 15 amino acids in the CDR3, from cysteine to phenylalanine inclusive. The read is trimmed to its CDR3 DNA, 45 bases read in frame from base 1. The germline V gene (reference sequence) specifies LNHDA as CDR1 and SQIVND as CDR2.